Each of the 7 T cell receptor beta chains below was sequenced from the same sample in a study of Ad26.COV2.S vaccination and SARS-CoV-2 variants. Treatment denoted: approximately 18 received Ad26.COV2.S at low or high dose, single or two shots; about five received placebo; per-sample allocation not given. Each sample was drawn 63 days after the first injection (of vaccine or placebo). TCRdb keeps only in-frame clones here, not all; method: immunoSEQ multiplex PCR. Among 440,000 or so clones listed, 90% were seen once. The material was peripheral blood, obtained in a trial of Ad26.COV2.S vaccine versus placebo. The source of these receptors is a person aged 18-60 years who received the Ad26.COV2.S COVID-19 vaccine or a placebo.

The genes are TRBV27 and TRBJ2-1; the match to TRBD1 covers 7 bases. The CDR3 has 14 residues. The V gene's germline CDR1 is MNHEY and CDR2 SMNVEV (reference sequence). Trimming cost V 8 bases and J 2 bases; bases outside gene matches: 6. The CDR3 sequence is CASARGGTYNEQFF. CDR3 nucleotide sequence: TGTGCCAGCGCCCGAGGGGGCACCTACAATGAGCAGTTCTTC.

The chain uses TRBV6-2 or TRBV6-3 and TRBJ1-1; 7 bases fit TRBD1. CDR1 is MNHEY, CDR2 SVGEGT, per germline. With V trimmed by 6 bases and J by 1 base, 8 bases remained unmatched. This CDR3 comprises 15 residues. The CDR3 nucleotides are TGTGCCAGCAGCCGGCCCGGGACAGAGAACACTGAAGCTTTCTTT. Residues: CASSRPGTENTEAFF.

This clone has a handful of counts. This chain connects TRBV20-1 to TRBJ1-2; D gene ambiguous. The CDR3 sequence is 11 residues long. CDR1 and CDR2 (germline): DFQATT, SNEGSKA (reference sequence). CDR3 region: CSPSGDYGYTF. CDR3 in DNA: TGCAGCCCAAGCGGGGACTATGGCTACACCTTC.

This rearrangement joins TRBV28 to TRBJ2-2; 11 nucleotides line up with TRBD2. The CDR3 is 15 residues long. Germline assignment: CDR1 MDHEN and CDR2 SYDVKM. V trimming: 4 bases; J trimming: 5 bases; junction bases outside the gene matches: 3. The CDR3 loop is CASSSLAGGTGELFF. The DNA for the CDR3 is TGTGCCAGCAGTTCTCTAGCGGGAGGAACCGGGGAGCTGTTTTTT.

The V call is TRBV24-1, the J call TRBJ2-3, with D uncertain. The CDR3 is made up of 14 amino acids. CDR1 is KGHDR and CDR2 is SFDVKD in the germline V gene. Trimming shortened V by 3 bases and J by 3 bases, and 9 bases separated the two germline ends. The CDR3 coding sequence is TGTGCCACCAGTGATAATCCAAGTACAGATACGCAGTATTTT. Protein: CATSDNPSTDTQYF.

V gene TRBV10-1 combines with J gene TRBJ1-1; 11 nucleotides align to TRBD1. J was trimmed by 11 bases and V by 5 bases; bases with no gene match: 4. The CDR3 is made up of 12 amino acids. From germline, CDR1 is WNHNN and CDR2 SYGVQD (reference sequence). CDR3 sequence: CASSPGQGEAFF. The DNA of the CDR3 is TGCGCCAGCAGTCCGGGACAGGGGGAGGCTTTCTTT.

The CDR3 loop reads CASSPLLGGSTDTQYF. The DNA for the CDR3 is TGTGCCAGCTCACCACTTCTGGGGGGAAGCACAGATACGCAGTATTTT. This chain joins TRBV18 and TRBJ2-3; D perhaps matches TRBD2 (6 bases). In germline, CDR1 is KGHSH, CDR2 LQKENI. This CDR3 has 16 amino acids. The ends were cut back, 1 base at V and 0 bases at J, with 11 bases in the middle. The variable domain in full, with the rest retrieved from reference TRBV18 and TRBJ2-3, is NAGVMQNPRHLVRRRGQEARLRCSPMKGHSHVYWYRQLPEEGLKFMVYLQKENIIDESGMPKERFSAEFPKEGPSILRIQQVVRGDSAAYFCASSPLLGGSTDTQYFGPGTRLTVL.